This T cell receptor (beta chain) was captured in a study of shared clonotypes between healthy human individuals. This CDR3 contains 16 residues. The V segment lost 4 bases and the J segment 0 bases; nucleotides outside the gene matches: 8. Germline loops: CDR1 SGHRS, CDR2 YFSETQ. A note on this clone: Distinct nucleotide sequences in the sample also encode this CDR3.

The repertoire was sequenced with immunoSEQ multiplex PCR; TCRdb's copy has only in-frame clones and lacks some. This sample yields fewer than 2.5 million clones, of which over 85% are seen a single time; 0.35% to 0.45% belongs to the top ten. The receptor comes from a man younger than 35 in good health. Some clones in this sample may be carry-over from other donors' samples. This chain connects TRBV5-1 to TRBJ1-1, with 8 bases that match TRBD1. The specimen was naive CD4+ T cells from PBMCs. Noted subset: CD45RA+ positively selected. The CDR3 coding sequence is TGCGCCAGCAGCCCCGGGACAGGAGGCATGAACACTGAAGCTTTCTTT. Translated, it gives CASSPGTGGMNTEAFF. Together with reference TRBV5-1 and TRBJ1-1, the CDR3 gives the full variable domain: KAGVTQTPRYLIKTRGQQVTLSCSPISGHRSVSWYQQTPGQGLQFLFEYFSETQRNKGNFPGRFSGRQFSNSRSEMNVSTLELGDSALYLCASSPGTGGMNTEAFFGQGTRLTVV.